Listed below are T cell receptor beta chains from one sample, sequenced in a study of identical twins. MiXCR was run by TCRdb on the 5' RACE reads, yielding one entry per CDR3 protein. Here the sample spans about 530,000 distinct CDR3 sequences, 20% to 25% being singletons. The same sample was also studied in work on yellow fever vaccine responses in identical twins.

The specimen sequenced was CD4+ T cells sorted from blood. These receptors were taken from a woman younger than 30 in good health. Both conserved end residues are part of each CDR3. D genes are given only for firm matches. Rows give clone size only sometimes, using once, few, many, or a class for an expanded clone.

v_gene: TRBV6-1; d_gene: .; abundance: .; j_gene: TRBJ1-4; len: 17; CDR3aa: CASSERGHRRGNEKLFF; CDR3nt: TGTGCCAGCAGTGAACGGGGCCATCGACGGGGGAATGAAAAACTGTTTTTT
v_gene: TRBV27; d_gene: .; abundance: .; j_gene: TRBJ1-5; len: 14; CDR3aa: CASRRTDRNQPQHF; CDR3nt: TGTGCCAGCAGAAGAACAGATCGCAATCAGCCCCAGCATTTT
v_gene: TRBV6-1; d_gene: .; abundance: .; j_gene: TRBJ2-5; len: 14; CDR3aa: CASSTLGGQETQYF; CDR3nt: TGTGCCAGCAGTACCCTAGGTGGCCAAGAGACCCAGTACTTC
v_gene: TRBV7-8; d_gene: .; abundance: .; j_gene: TRBJ2-3; len: 13; CDR3aa: CASSYPGADTQYF; CDR3nt: TGTGCCAGCAGCTACCCAGGGGCAGATACGCAGTATTTT
v_gene: TRBV20-1; d_gene: TRBD2; abundance: few; j_gene: TRBJ2-2; len: 16; CDR3aa: CSARATSGGNTGELFF; CDR3nt: TGCAGTGCTAGGGCCACTAGCGGGGGTAACACCGGGGAGCTGTTTTTT
v_gene: TRBV3-1; d_gene: TRBD2; abundance: .; j_gene: TRBJ2-2; len: 15; CDR3aa: CASSHFSGSGGELFF; CDR3nt: TGTGCCAGCAGCCATTTTAGCGGGAGCGGCGGGGAGCTGTTTTTT
v_gene: TRBV6-5; d_gene: .; abundance: few; j_gene: TRBJ1-1; len: 15; CDR3aa: CASSYSEFKGGQAFF; CDR3nt: TGTGCCAGCAGTTACTCCGAGTTTAAGGGGGGCCAAGCTTTCTTT
v_gene: TRBV27; d_gene: TRBD2; abundance: .; j_gene: TRBJ2-2; len: 17; CDR3aa: CASSLRTSRKQSGELFF; CDR3nt: TGTGCCAGCAGTTTAAGGACTAGCCGAAAACAGTCCGGGGAGCTGTTTTTT
v_gene: TRBV18; d_gene: TRBD1; abundance: few; j_gene: TRBJ1-6; len: 15; CDR3aa: CASSPPGQEGSPLHF; CDR3nt: TGTGCCAGCTCACCTCCGGGACAGGAAGGTTCACCCCTCCACTTT
v_gene: TRBV12-3/TRBV12-4; d_gene: .; abundance: many; j_gene: TRBJ2-3; len: 12; CDR3aa: CASSSAPDTQYF; CDR3nt: TGTGCCAGCAGTTCAGCCCCAGATACGCAGTATTTT
v_gene: TRBV12-3/TRBV12-4; d_gene: TRBD2; abundance: .; j_gene: TRBJ2-1; len: 15; CDR3aa: CASSYSGTSANEQFF; CDR3nt: TGTGCCAGCAGTTACTCCGGGACTAGCGCCAATGAGCAGTTCTTC
v_gene: TRBV5-1; d_gene: .; abundance: .; j_gene: TRBJ2-3; len: 17; CDR3aa: CASSLKTGTTLTDTQYF; CDR3nt: TGCGCCAGCAGCTTGAAAACCGGGACAACCCTCACAGATACGCAGTATTTT
v_gene: TRBV11-2; d_gene: TRBD2; abundance: .; j_gene: TRBJ2-1; len: 15; CDR3aa: CASSLVGLAVNEQFF; CDR3nt: TGTGCCAGCAGCTTAGTTGGACTAGCGGTAAATGAGCAGTTCTTC
v_gene: TRBV6-6; d_gene: .; abundance: once; j_gene: TRBJ1-1; len: 12; CDR3aa: CASRQGSTEAFF; CDR3nt: TGTGCCAGCAGACAGGGATCCACTGAAGCTTTCTTT
v_gene: TRBV7-3; d_gene: .; abundance: .; j_gene: TRBJ2-2; len: 15; CDR3aa: CASSLKPVSTGELFF; CDR3nt: TGTGCCAGCAGCTTAAAGCCGGTTAGCACCGGGGAGCTGTTTTTT
v_gene: TRBV10-3; d_gene: .; abundance: few; j_gene: TRBJ2-5; len: 13; CDR3aa: CAISASEQETQYF; CDR3nt: TGTGCCATCAGTGCTTCGGAACAAGAGACCCAGTACTTC
v_gene: TRBV12-3/TRBV12-4; d_gene: TRBD2; abundance: .; j_gene: TRBJ2-3; len: 16; CDR3aa: CASSQRLAGLPGTQYF; CDR3nt: TGTGCCAGCAGTCAACGACTAGCGGGCCTACCAGGAACGCAGTATTTT
v_gene: TRBV19; d_gene: TRBD2; abundance: .; j_gene: TRBJ2-5; len: 15; CDR3aa: CASSYGLAGPETQYF; CDR3nt: TGTGCCAGTAGTTACGGCCTAGCGGGACCCGAGACCCAGTACTTC
v_gene: TRBV25-1; d_gene: .; abundance: many; j_gene: TRBJ1-1; len: 11; CDR3aa: CASGVGTEAFF; CDR3nt: TGTGCCAGTGGGGTTGGGACAGAAGCTTTCTTT
v_gene: TRBV28; d_gene: TRBD2; abundance: .; j_gene: TRBJ2-7; len: 20; CDR3aa: CASSLFSVGLAGESPYEQYF; CDR3nt: TGTGCCAGCAGTTTATTCAGCGTGGGACTAGCGGGAGAGTCCCCCTACGAGCAGTACTTC
v_gene: TRBV28; d_gene: .; abundance: few; j_gene: TRBJ1-2; len: 11; CDR3aa: CASKGTTGYTF; CDR3nt: TGTGCCAGCAAAGGGACTACTGGCTACACCTTC
v_gene: TRBV12-3/TRBV12-4; d_gene: .; abundance: once; j_gene: TRBJ2-2; len: 14; CDR3aa: CASSSDNPPGELFF; CDR3nt: TGTGCCAGCAGTTCGGACAACCCACCCGGGGAGCTGTTTTTT
v_gene: TRBV10-2; d_gene: TRBD2; abundance: .; j_gene: TRBJ2-1; len: 16; CDR3aa: CASSDGGGSGRNEQFF; CDR3nt: TGCGCCAGCAGTGATGGTGGGGGTAGCGGGAGGAATGAGCAGTTCTTC
v_gene: TRBV12-3/TRBV12-4; d_gene: TRBD2; abundance: few; j_gene: TRBJ2-2; len: 14; CDR3aa: CASRGLAATGELFF; CDR3nt: TGTGCCAGCAGAGGACTAGCGGCAACCGGGGAGCTGTTTTTT
v_gene: TRBV10-2; d_gene: TRBD1; abundance: .; j_gene: TRBJ1-4; len: 14; CDR3aa: CASTRDRLNEKLFF; CDR3nt: TGCGCCAGCACCCGGGACAGACTTAATGAAAAACTGTTTTTT
v_gene: TRBV20-1; d_gene: .; abundance: .; j_gene: TRBJ2-1; len: 14; CDR3aa: CSAGVNSHYNEQFF; CDR3nt: TGCAGTGCTGGGGTGAATTCCCACTACAATGAGCAGTTCTTC
v_gene: TRBV9; d_gene: TRBD2; abundance: .; j_gene: TRBJ2-7; len: 15; CDR3aa: CASSVSPTSDYEQYF; CDR3nt: TGTGCCAGCAGCGTTTCACCGACTAGCGACTACGAGCAGTACTTC
v_gene: TRBV6-1; d_gene: .; abundance: .; j_gene: TRBJ2-5; len: 15; CDR3aa: CARPLPLAVQETQYF; CDR3nt: TGTGCCAGGCCCTTACCTCTAGCTGTCCAAGAGACCCAGTACTTC
v_gene: TRBV5-1; d_gene: TRBD2; abundance: .; j_gene: TRBJ2-5; len: 13; CDR3aa: CASRAGGQETQYF; CDR3nt: TGCGCCAGCAGAGCCGGGGGGCAAGAGACCCAGTACTTC
v_gene: TRBV14; d_gene: .; abundance: few; j_gene: TRBJ2-1; len: 16; CDR3aa: CASSLRKFGSYNEQFF; CDR3nt: TGTGCCAGCAGCCTACGGAAGTTCGGCTCCTACAATGAGCAGTTCTTC
v_gene: TRBV6-1; d_gene: .; abundance: few; j_gene: TRBJ1-4; len: 14; CDR3aa: CASSNQGGFEKLFF; CDR3nt: TGTGCCAGCAGCAACCAGGGTGGGTTTGAAAAACTGTTTTTT
v_gene: TRBV3-1; d_gene: .; abundance: few; j_gene: TRBJ2-2; len: 15; CDR3aa: CASSRTQPNTGELFF; CDR3nt: TGTGCCAGCAGCCGGACTCAACCGAACACCGGGGAGCTGTTTTTT
v_gene: TRBV6-1; d_gene: .; abundance: few; j_gene: TRBJ2-2; len: 16; CDR3aa: CASRLTGGGYTGELFF; CDR3nt: TGTGCCAGCAGGCTCACCGGCGGGGGCTACACCGGGGAGCTGTTTTTT
v_gene: TRBV20-1; d_gene: .; abundance: once; j_gene: TRBJ2-3; len: 15; CDR3aa: CSARGETPSTDTQYF; CDR3nt: TGCAGTGCTAGAGGGGAGACCCCCAGCACAGATACGCAGTATTTT
v_gene: TRBV2; d_gene: TRBD2; abundance: .; j_gene: TRBJ2-2; len: 19; CDR3aa: CARWGSWAGGPTNTGELFF; CDR3nt: TGTGCCCGCTGGGGAAGTTGGGCGGGGGGCCCAACGAACACCGGGGAGCTGTTTTTT
v_gene: TRBV6-7; d_gene: .; abundance: few; j_gene: TRBJ2-5; len: 15; CDR3aa: CASSYWGQVEETQYF; CDR3nt: TGTGCCAGCAGTTACTGGGGTCAGGTAGAAGAGACCCAGTACTTC
v_gene: TRBV5-1; d_gene: TRBD1; abundance: .; j_gene: TRBJ2-2; len: 17; CDR3aa: CASSLGGQGINTGELFF; CDR3nt: TGCGCCAGCAGCTTAGGGGGACAGGGTATAAACACCGGGGAGCTGTTTTTT
v_gene: TRBV19; d_gene: .; abundance: few; j_gene: TRBJ2-2; len: 13; CDR3aa: CASSLLRVGELFF; CDR3nt: TGTGCCAGTAGCCTTCTGCGGGTCGGGGAGCTGTTTTTT
v_gene: TRBV6-1; d_gene: .; abundance: .; j_gene: TRBJ1-1; len: 13; CDR3aa: CASKRTADTEAFF; CDR3nt: TGTGCCAGCAAAAGGACGGCAGACACTGAAGCTTTCTTT
v_gene: TRBV12-2; d_gene: .; abundance: .; j_gene: TRBJ1-1; len: 16; CDR3aa: CASRWNEGGGGTEAFF; CDR3nt: TGTGCAAGTCGCTGGAATGAGGGGGGCGGCGGCACTGAAGCTTTCTTT
v_gene: TRBV18; d_gene: TRBD2; abundance: .; j_gene: TRBJ2-1; len: 17; CDR3aa: CASSQFLAGGTYNEQFF; CDR3nt: TGTGCCAGCTCCCAATTCCTAGCGGGAGGAACCTACAATGAGCAGTTCTTC
v_gene: TRBV20-1; d_gene: TRBD1; abundance: .; j_gene: TRBJ2-5; len: 12; CDR3aa: CSAIQGKETQYF; CDR3nt: TGCAGTGCTATACAGGGGAAAGAGACCCAGTACTTC
v_gene: TRBV10-3; d_gene: .; abundance: few; j_gene: TRBJ1-2; len: 13; CDR3aa: CAISVGGNYGYTF; CDR3nt: TGTGCCATCAGTGTTGGCGGGAACTATGGCTACACCTTC
v_gene: TRBV20-1; d_gene: TRBD2; abundance: .; j_gene: TRBJ2-1; len: 16; CDR3aa: CSARYGLEPDMGEQFF; CDR3nt: TGCAGTGCTAGATACGGACTAGAGCCTGATATGGGTGAGCAGTTCTTC
v_gene: TRBV14; d_gene: .; abundance: .; j_gene: TRBJ1-4; len: 12; CDR3aa: CASSARGEKLFF; CDR3nt: TGTGCCAGCAGCGCCCGAGGTGAAAAACTGTTTTTT